These 4 T cell receptor beta chains originate from one sample sequenced in a study of T cells in Graves' hyperthyroidism and ophthalmopathy. Regions amplified from RNA transcripts were the TCR beta CDR3 regions. First-round RT-PCR of the TCR CDR3 relied on the HTBI primer set. TCRdb reprocessed the multiplex PCR reads with MiXCR, giving one entry per CDR3 protein. Here the sample spans fewer than 700,000 distinct CDR3 sequences, 15% to 20% being singletons. The sequencing input was blood. The receptors stem from a woman in her twenties or thirties with Graves' hyperthyroidism.

This clonotype was counted many times. A read error may produce the germline difference seen at one junction end. The chain uses TRBV28 and TRBJ1-2; weak D call: TRBD1 (6 bases). CDR3 length equals 15 residues. Germline-derived CDR1 and CDR2 are MDHEN and SYDVKM. CDR3 coding DNA: TGTGCCAGCAGTTCTTCAGGGGCTTCGAACTCTGGCTACACCTTC. It is translated as CASSSSGASNSGYTF.

This clonotype was observed a handful of times. The chain carries TRBV27 and TRBJ2-2; D not certain. The CDR3 runs 14 residues. CDR1 and CDR2 from the germline V gene are MNHEY and SMNVEV (reference sequence). V was trimmed by 6 bases and J by 6 bases, leaving 14 bases between them. The CDR3: CASSGTASAGELFF. CDR3 DNA sequence: TGTGCCAGCAGCGGAACGGCGAGCGCCGGGGAGCTGTTTTTT.

At least ten counts were recorded for this clonotype. The chain uses TRBV9 and TRBJ2-1, with 11 nucleotides matching TRBD2. Germline CDR1 and CDR2: SGDLS and YYNGEE. V trimming: 3 bases; J trimming: 3 bases; junction bases outside the gene matches: 2. CDR3 length equals 15 residues. DNA of the CDR3: TGTGCCAGCAGCGGCCTAGCGGGAGGCTACAATGAGCAGTTCTTC. This sequence encodes CASSGLAGGYNEQFF.

The chain links TRBV7-8 to TRBJ2-1, with D hard to call. The CDR3 spans 12 residues. V was pared by 5 bases and J by 9 bases, with 11 bases between. The V gene's germline CDR1 is SGHVS and CDR2 FQNEAQ. The CDR3 DNA follows: TGTGCCAGCAGCGTCGCAGTCGGTGAGCAGTTCTTC. Translated, it gives CASSVAVGEQFF. The whole variable domain, filled in from reference TRBV7-8 and TRBJ2-1, reads GAGVSQSPRYKVAKRGQDVALRCDPISGHVSLFWYQQALGQGPEFLTYFQNEAQLDKSGLPSDRFFAERPEGSVSTLKIQRTQQEDSAVYLCASSVAVGEQFFGPGTRLTVL.